Sequencing of this T cell receptor (beta chain) was carried out in a study of OX40 agonist ivuxolimab in advanced cancers. Overall study results and limits: On average, CD8+ T cells had more expanded clones than CD4+.

The data were produced by immunoSEQ multiplex PCR, yet TCRdb's version contains in-frame clones alone and is incomplete. The data contain under 25,000 clones, roughly 85% of them seen just once; the ten biggest clones take up 21%. The length of the CDR3 is 16 residues. The V end lost 5 bases, the J end lost 5 bases, and 19 bases lay between the germline ends. Germline values: CDR1 SGHTA, CDR2 FQGTGA. Details on this clone: As yet, its antigen is unknown.

Excluded were patients having autoimmune disease history or systemic immunosuppression. This sequence was found in an adult with an advanced solid tumor such as melanoma, head and neck, liver or kidney cancer. The sample in question was CD4+ or CD8+ T cells sorted from blood, obtained in a trial of the OX40 agonist ivuxolimab. The chain combines TRBV7-3 with TRBJ2-1, with D perhaps given as TRBD1 or TRBD2 (6 bases each). CDR3 protein: CASSTRPRGVDNEQFF. In nucleotides, the CDR3 is TGTGCCAGCAGCACCCGACCGAGGGGGGTTGACAATGAGCAGTTCTTC.